This TCR beta chain is drawn from a study of blood T cell repertoires in COVID-19. Study details: T cells, B-cell-depleted T cells, or PBMCs supplied cDNA or gDNA.

Per germline, CDR1 SGHTA and CDR2 FQGTGA. This CDR3 spans 15 amino acids. Trimming took off 5 bases at V and 1 base at J, with 14 bases between the two ends. In the study's own analysis: Using reference gene primer amplification, nucleated cell counts were estimated. The repertoire was sequenced with immunoSEQ multiplex PCR; TCRdb's copy has only in-frame clones and lacks some. That table supplies the V and J calls and clone size; D and trimming were determined from the DNA. The profile shows 180,000 or so clones, over 70% of them singletons. Participants were aged about 18 to 90 years, lived in roughly 25 US areas, and enrolled virtually.

This clonotype originated in a woman aged 45-65 years in a cohort exposed to, infected with or recovered from COVID-19 (not recorded which). Material: PBMCs or T cells enriched from blood (not recorded which). The gene calls are TRBV7-3 and TRBJ1-1; no clear D gene. The CDR3 coding sequence is TGTGCCAGCAGCCCCCGTCCCCTCCCGAACACTGAAGCTTTCTTT. It codes for CASSPRPLPNTEAFF. The full variable domain, completed using reference TRBV7-3 and TRBJ1-1, is GAGVSQTPSNKVTEKGKYVELRCDPISGHTALYWYRQSLGQGPEFLIYFQGTGAADDSGLPNDRFFAVRPEGSVSTLKIQRTERGDSAVYLCASSPRPLPNTEAFFGQGTRLTVV.